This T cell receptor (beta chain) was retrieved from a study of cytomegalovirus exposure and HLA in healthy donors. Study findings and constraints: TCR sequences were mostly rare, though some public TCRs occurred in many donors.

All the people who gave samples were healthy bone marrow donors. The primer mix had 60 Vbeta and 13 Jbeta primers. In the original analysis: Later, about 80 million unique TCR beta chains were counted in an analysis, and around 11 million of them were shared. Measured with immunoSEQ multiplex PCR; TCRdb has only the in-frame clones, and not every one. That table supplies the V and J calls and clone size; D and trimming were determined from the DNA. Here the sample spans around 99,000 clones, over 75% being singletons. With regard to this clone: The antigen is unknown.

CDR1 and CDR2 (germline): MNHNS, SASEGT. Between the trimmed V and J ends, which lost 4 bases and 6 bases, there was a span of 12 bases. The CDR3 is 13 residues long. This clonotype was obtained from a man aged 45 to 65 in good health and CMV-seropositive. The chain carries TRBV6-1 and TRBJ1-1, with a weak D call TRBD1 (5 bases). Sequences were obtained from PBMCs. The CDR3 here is CASSVEGLSEAFF. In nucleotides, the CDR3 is TGTGCCAGCAGTGTGGAGGGGTTGTCTGAAGCTTTCTTT.